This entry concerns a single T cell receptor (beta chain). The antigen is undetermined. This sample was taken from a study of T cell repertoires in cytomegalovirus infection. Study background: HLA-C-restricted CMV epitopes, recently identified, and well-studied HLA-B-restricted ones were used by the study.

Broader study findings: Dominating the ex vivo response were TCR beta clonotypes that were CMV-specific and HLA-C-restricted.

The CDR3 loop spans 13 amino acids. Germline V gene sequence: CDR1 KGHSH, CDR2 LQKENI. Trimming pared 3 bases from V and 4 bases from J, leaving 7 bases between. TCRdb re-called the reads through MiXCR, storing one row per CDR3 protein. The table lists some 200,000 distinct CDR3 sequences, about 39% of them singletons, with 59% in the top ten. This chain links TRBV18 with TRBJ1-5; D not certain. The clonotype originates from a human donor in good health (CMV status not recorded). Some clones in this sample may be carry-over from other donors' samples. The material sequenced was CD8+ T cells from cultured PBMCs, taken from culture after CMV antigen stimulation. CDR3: CASSPEFNQPQHF. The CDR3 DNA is TGTGCCAGCTCACCGGAGTTTAATCAGCCCCAGCATTTT.